This TCR beta chain was obtained from a study of T cells in Graves' hyperthyroidism and ophthalmopathy. In its sample, this clonotype was seen many times. Using RNA transcripts as the source, TCR beta CDR3 regions were amplified. HTBI primers drove first-round RT-PCR of the TCR CDR3. TCRdb analysed the multiplex PCR reads with MiXCR anew, one entry per CDR3 protein. Altogether around 600,000 distinct CDR3 sequences are present, roughly 45% being singletons, with the ten largest covering more than 7%. The length of the CDR3 is 13 residues. Germline CDR1 reads SNHLY; CDR2 reads FYNNEI. The V and J ends lost 7 bases and 6 bases respectively, with 13 bases between them. Uncontrolled infection, other autoimmune disease, pregnancy or lactation led to exclusion.

Sequencing was carried out using peripheral blood or thyroid tissue (not recorded which). The receptor comes from an adult man with Graves' disease, either hyperthyroidism or ophthalmopathy (not recorded which). The chain recombines TRBV2 with TRBJ1-3; D is ambiguous. CDR3 bases: TGTGCCAGCAACGCCGACGGCCAAAACACCATATATTTT. Translating it yields CASNADGQNTIYF.